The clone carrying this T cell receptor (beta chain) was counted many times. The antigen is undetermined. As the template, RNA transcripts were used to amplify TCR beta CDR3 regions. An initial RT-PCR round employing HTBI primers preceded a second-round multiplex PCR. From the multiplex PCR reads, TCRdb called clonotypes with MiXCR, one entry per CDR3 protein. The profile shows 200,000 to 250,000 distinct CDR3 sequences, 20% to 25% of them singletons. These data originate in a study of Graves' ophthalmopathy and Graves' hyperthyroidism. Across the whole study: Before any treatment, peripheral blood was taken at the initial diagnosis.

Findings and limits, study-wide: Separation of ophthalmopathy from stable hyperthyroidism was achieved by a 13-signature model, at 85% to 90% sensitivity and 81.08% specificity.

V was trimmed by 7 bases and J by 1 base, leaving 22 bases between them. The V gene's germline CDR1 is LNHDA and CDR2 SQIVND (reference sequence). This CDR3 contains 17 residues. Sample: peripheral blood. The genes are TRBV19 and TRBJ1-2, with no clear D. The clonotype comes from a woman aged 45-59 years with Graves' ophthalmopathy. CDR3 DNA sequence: TGTGCCAGTACCCTGCCGCTAAACCGGAGACATAACTATGGCTACACCTTC. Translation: CASTLPLNRRHNYGYTF.